This T cell receptor (beta chain) was sequenced during a study of vaccination effects on CD4 cells after COVID-19 (dated by TCRdb to the early 2020s). For context, the study as a whole: Across the study, the median time from the second dose to post-vaccine sampling was 72 days (range 14 to 241). The study compared SARS-CoV-2 spike-specific CD4+ TCR repertoires before and after mRNA vaccination in COVID-19 convalescent patients and infection-naive vaccine recipients. Altogether, about 10 COVID-19 convalescent patients and a few SARS-CoV-2-naive healthy vaccine recipients made up the full study. In the study, cultures from other donors were sequenced using the Oncomine TCR Beta short-read assay on an Illumina iSeq 100. The full study reports these points: Only a small number of convalescent patients were included, and no early post-infection timepoints were available, which limited the study. In healthy vaccine recipients, vaccine-induced clones were almost all SARS-CoV-2 mono-reactive, with only 1 of 255 cross-reactive with common cold coronaviruses. Marked clonal contraction was observed in both infection-induced and vaccine-induced clones at late post-vaccination timepoints, consistent with waning T cell responses.

The ViraFEST assay stimulated PBMC with viral peptide pools and then used TCR sequencing to identify antigen-specific CD4+ T cell clonotypes by expansion. After less than 13 days of culture, CD4+ T cells were isolated with the EasySep CD4+ T cell isolation kit. Participants received two doses of either the BNT162b2 or the mRNA-1273 mRNA SARS-CoV-2 vaccine. Negative nucleocapsid antibody results before and after vaccination confirmed that the healthy vaccine recipients had no prior SARS-CoV-2 infection. Approximately 2.1 million PBMC per well were cultured in IMDM with 5% human AB serum, 10 IU/ml IL-2 and gentamicin, plus 10 ug/ml peptides. On days 3 and 7, half of the culture medium was replaced with fresh IL-2-containing medium. Unless otherwise noted, each peptide stimulation condition was cultured in triplicate wells. Using Ficoll-Paque Plus gradient centrifugation, PBMC were separated from whole blood and then either used fresh or cryopreserved at -140C. The overlapping peptide pools covered the spike proteins of SARS-CoV-2 and of the common cold coronaviruses HCoV-NL63, HCoV-OC43 and HCoV-229E. The QIAamp micro DNA kit was used to extract genomic DNA from the cultured CD4+ T cells.

Library preparation was by the immunoSEQ multiplex PCR assay. DNA from the cultured, isolated CD4+ T cells was subjected to TCR beta CDR3 sequencing. The authors' pipeline ran thus. Non-productive TCR sequences were removed and reads were trimmed to the CDR3 region, keeping CDR3s of at least 7 amino acids. Antigen-specific clonotypes were identified with the MANAFEST web app by comparing expansion in peptide wells against reference cultures. Positive clones required FDR<0.05 expansion versus reference and all other wells, odds ratio above 5, and frequency above 0.1% in two replicate wells. Cross-reactive clonotypes were defined as significantly expanded in SARS-CoV-2 spike wells and in at least one common cold coronavirus spike condition. Levenshtein distance calculated with the stringdist R package was used to assess CDR3 similarity, and unrooted trees were constructed with ape in R 3.6.1. TCRdb provides this immuneACCESS table in a form limited to in-frame rearrangements. Some clones are lacking; in checked studies, under half of them reflect an unresolved V gene, and why the rest are absent is not known. V and J calls and clone size come straight from that table; D and trimming were deduced from the DNA. Within this sample are about 72,000 clones, with 80% to 85% of them counted one time only. The ten top clones hold 1.2% of the sample.

Details on this clone: No cognate antigen has been identified for it. No much larger clone exists at a distance of one base, and base qualities are not known.

The CDR3, from cysteine to phenylalanine, totals 13 residues. The retained sequence is limited to the CDR3, 39 bases, with the frame set at the first base. Trimming takes 6 bases from V and 2 bases from J, and the germline ends sit 7 bases apart. The chain couples TRBV12-3 or TRBV12-4 to TRBJ2-2; the D element could tentatively be TRBD1 or TRBD2, as 5 bases agree for each. Source: CD4+ T cells from PBMCs cultured with HCoV-229E spike peptides, taken after COVID-19 vaccination. Sample cell subset or site, as interpreted from the label and publication: HCoV-229E spike overlapping peptide pool stimulation. The sequence came from a human donor who received a COVID-19 vaccine. The encoded CDR3 is CASRGVNTGELFF. The bases are TGTGCCAGCAGGGGGGTTAACACCGGGGAGCTGTTTTTT.